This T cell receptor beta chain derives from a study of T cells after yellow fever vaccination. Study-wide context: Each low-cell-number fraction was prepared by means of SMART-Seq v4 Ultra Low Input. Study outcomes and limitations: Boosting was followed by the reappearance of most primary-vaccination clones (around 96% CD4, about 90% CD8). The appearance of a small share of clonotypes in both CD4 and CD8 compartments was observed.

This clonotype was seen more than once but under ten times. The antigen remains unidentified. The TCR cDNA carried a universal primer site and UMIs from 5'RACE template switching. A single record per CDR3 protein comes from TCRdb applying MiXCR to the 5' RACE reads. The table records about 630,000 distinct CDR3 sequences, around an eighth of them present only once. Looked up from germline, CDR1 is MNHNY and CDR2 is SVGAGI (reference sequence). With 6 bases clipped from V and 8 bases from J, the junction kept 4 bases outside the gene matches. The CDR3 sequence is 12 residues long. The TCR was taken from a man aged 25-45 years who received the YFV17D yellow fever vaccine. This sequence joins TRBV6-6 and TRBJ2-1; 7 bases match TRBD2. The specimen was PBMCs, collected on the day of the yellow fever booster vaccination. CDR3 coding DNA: TGTGCCAGCAGCCGACGGGAGGATGAGCAGTTCTTC. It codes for CASSRREDEQFF.